These T cell receptor beta chains were read from a single sample in a study of blood T cell repertoires in COVID-19. Generated by immunoSEQ multiplex PCR, the TCRdb table keeps only in-frame clones and is missing some. The table has over 200,000 clones, about three quarters seen once. Sequencing was performed on peripheral blood. All receptors derive from a woman older than 75 with acute or convalescent COVID-19. Each CDR3 is given with its conserved first and last residue. The order of the fields is clone size, J gene, V gene, D gene, CDR3 protein, CDR3 DNA. The D gene is left open where the match is weak. Size is stated for part of the rows, as once, few or many counts, or as a class when the clone is expanded.

.	TRBJ1-5	TRBV6-5	TRBD1	CASSYVPGGGQPQHF	TGTGCCAGCAGTTACGTCCCAGGGGGCGGGCAGCCCCAGCATTTT
few	TRBJ2-2	TRBV5-1	TRBD2	CASTPGLAGGTRAGELFF	TGCGCCAGCACCCCCGGACTAGCGGGGGGGACGAGGGCCGGGGAGCTGTTTTTT
once	TRBJ2-5	TRBV29-1	.	CSVEIRGTETQYF	TGCAGCGTTGAAATCCGCGGGACGGAGACCCAGTACTTC
.	TRBJ1-2	TRBV6-1	.	CASSDRVGGGVFYGYTF	TGTGCCAGCAGTGATCGGGTCGGGGGAGGAGTCTTCTATGGCTACACCTTC
.	TRBJ2-7	TRBV6-5	TRBD2	CASSSETSGRAYEQYF	TGTGCCAGCAGTTCGGAGACTAGCGGGAGGGCCTACGAGCAGTACTTC
.	TRBJ2-3	TRBV18	TRBD1	CASSTWTGLDTQYF	TGTGCCAGCTCAACCTGGACAGGGTTGGATACGCAGTATTTT
.	TRBJ1-6	TRBV3-1/TRBV3-2	TRBD1	CASSQYRGPGLSDLHF	TGTGCCAGCAGCCAATACAGGGGGCCGGGATTATCGGACCTCCACTTT
.	TRBJ2-2	TRBV15	TRBD1	CATSERQGNTGELFF	TGTGCCACCAGCGAAAGACAGGGCAACACCGGGGAGCTGTTTTTT
few	TRBJ2-7	TRBV7-9	.	CASSRDISEQYF	TGTGCCAGCAGCCGGGACATATCCGAGCAGTACTTC
.	TRBJ2-3	TRBV11-2	.	CASSPVRGSTDTQYF	TGTGCCAGCAGCCCGGTACGGGGGAGCACAGATACGCAGTATTTT
few	TRBJ1-5	TRBV6-2/TRBV6-3	.	CASSKVGHSNQPQHF	TGTGCCAGCAGTAAGGTAGGACATAGCAATCAGCCCCAGCATTTT
.	TRBJ1-2	TRBV5-5	TRBD1	CASSGGQGDGYTF	TGTGCCAGCAGCGGGGGACAGGGAGACGGCTACACCTTC
many	TRBJ1-1	TRBV20-1	TRBD1	CSADRGQAFF	TGCAGTGCTGACAGGGGGCAAGCTTTCTTT
.	TRBJ2-4	TRBV2	TRBD1	CASSSQGQGWAKNIQYF	TGTGCCAGCAGCTCCCAAGGACAGGGCTGGGCCAAAAACATTCAGTACTTC
.	TRBJ2-7	TRBV1	.	CTSSQERLPSGKGQYF	TGCACCAGCAGCCAAGAAAGGCTGCCTAGCGGGAAGGGACAGTACTTC
.	TRBJ2-7	TRBV4-3	TRBD2	CASSLGTSGGYYEQYF	TGCGCCAGCAGCCTAGGGACTAGCGGGGGGTATTACGAGCAGTACTTC